Below are 5 T cell receptor beta chains sequenced from a single sample in a study of blood T cell repertoires in COVID-19. The table came from immunoSEQ multiplex PCR; TCRdb's copy has only in-frame clones and leaves some out. The sample includes roughly 460,000 clones, 70% to 90% of them seen just once. The source material was peripheral blood. These TCRs come from a man between 18 and 29 years old with COVID-19, enrolled during active disease.

The gene calls are TRBV10-3 and TRBJ2-7; TRBD2 matches at 7 bases. The CDR3 contains 13 residues. Trimming at V came to 7 bases and at J to 5 bases, leaving 8 bases not matched to a gene. The germline CDR1 and CDR2 sequences are ENHRY and SYGVKD. The CDR3 region has the DNA TGTGCCATCACCCGGGACGCGGGGGACGAGCAGTACTTC. Amino acid sequence: CAITRDAGDEQYF.

This chain uses TRBV24-1 with TRBJ2-1, with TRBD1 matching 7 bases. Germline loops: CDR1 KGHDR, CDR2 SFDVKD. The V and J ends lost 8 bases and 6 bases, in that order; junction bases with no gene match: 6. This CDR3 has 13 residues. CDR3 region: CATMGRGFNEQFF. The CDR3 nucleotides read TGTGCCACCATGGGCAGGGGGTTCAATGAGCAGTTCTTC.

In DNA form, the CDR3 reads TGTGCCAGCAGTGCACTGCGCGAGCAGTACTTC. Amino acid sequence: CASSALREQYF. The chain combines TRBV2 with TRBJ2-7; D is unclear. Germline loops: CDR1 SNHLY, CDR2 FYNNEI. V lost 4 bases to trimming and J lost 6 bases, with 7 bases between them. The CDR3 totals 11 residues.

The V call is TRBV6-5, the J call TRBJ2-2; TRBD2 matches at 8 bases. This CDR3 has 14 residues. J was trimmed by 0 bases and V by 10 bases; bases with no gene match: 4. Looked up from germline, CDR1 is MNHEY and CDR2 is SVGAGI. This CDR3 reads CANRGGPNTGELFF. The CDR3 coding sequence is TGTGCCAACCGGGGGGGACCGAACACCGGGGAGCTGTTTTTT.

This clone was seen once. This sequence joins TRBV15 and TRBJ1-4, with D perhaps TRBD1 (5 bases). Trimming took 0 bases from V and 0 from J, leaving 11 bases between them. The CDR3 spans 17 residues. Germline V gene lookup returns CDR1 LNHNV and CDR2 YYDKDF (reference sequence). This chain's CDR3 is CATSRDIWGPTNEKLFF. The CDR3, as DNA: TGTGCCACCAGCAGAGATATCTGGGGCCCAACTAATGAAAAACTGTTTTTT.